This T cell receptor (beta chain) was profiled in a study of cytomegalovirus exposure and HLA in healthy donors (dated by TCRdb to 2016 to 2017). In terms of the full investigation: In an earlier analysis of 587 of the donors, 250 to 350 Gb of sequence data and 100 million or so unique TCR beta sequences from 150 million to 200 million T cells were reported. An early release covering 500 to 750 HLA-typed donors comprised approximately 290 gigabases of sequencing data and approximately 80 million unique TCR sequences. Donor age, sex, ethnicity and CMV serostatus were compiled together with the repertoire data. The study was designed to test whether signatures of past pathogen exposure could be identified by cataloging public T cell receptors. Using immunosequencing, the study profiled T cell repertoires from 666 subjects and related those repertoires to cytomegalovirus serostatus. Genome-wide SNP genotypes for about 55% of the roughly 670 donors were used in a later genetic analysis, which treated that subset as a discovery cohort. Rather than drawing on any new phenotypic data, the later analysis identified candidate immune exposures from TCR beta sequences and the way those sequences occurred across donors. Among roughly 370 genotyped donors of the cohort, an average of around 240,000 unique TCR beta nucleotide sequences were sequenced per donor, roughly a sixth of them non-productive. To predict cytomegalovirus infection status, the study combined high-throughput TCR immunosequencing, statistical association of individual TCRs with disease status, and machine learning. HLA typing included class I and class II loci at four-digit resolution. In addition to the first cohort of 500 to 850 subjects, a separate validation cohort of 130 or so different subjects was used. Because of strong linkage in the cohort, roughly five DR-DQ haplotypes were treated as single units for association and clustering. All discovery cohort repertoires had been generated using a single sequencing platform. An earlier analysis of several hundred of the donors applied high-throughput TCR beta sequencing to assess whether each TCR beta V gene segment acted as functional or pseudogenic. The number of typed donors differed by locus: about 629-630 for A, B, C, DRB1 and DQB1; approximately 540 for DQA1; 606 for DPA1; and around 450 for DPB1. In a later analysis, previously published TCR beta repertoires from about 640 donors were re-analyzed and high-resolution HLA genotyping was added so that TCR occurrence patterns could be studied. Of the roughly 410 genotyped donors, 70% to 90% were placed in the genetic ancestry cluster associated with self-reported Caucasian donors.

What the work shows at the level of the full study, not this receptor alone: The cohort was sequenced for TCR beta chains only, and without alpha or paired-chain data the features that could be detected were limited. According to a later genetic analysis, donors in an Asian-associated ancestry cluster had fewer N-insertions in productive TCRs than the roughly 670-donor mean. Across donors, most TCR sequences were observed very rarely, whereas some public TCRs were present in many individuals. A further reported finding was that TCR beta sequences accurately predicted the HLA-A and HLA-B alleles for most subjects in the first cohort. According to a later analysis, parvovirus B19, influenza, CMV and Epstein-Barr virus appeared linked to several top co-occurrence clusters. Sequencing depth was assumed to be roughly uniform across donors in the presence/absence analyses, though that assumption may not hold. In a later analysis, HLA-associated TCR beta chains were found to be more clonally expanded and to have lower generation probabilities than equally common non-associated chains. Because HLA typing was unavailable for some donors at each locus, only the typed subset was used in association tests. Correlated functional status among segregating V segments might reflect linkage disequilibrium, but an unknown experimental factor could not be ruled out. An earlier analysis of several hundred of the donors showed that most TCR beta V segments appeared in productive rearrangements either about 87% or about 30% of the time, which broadly matched IMGT annotations. About 17 rarely observed V segments, including chromosome 9 orphons, were excluded from the earlier analysis of a few hundred of the donors because counts were too low. In a later analysis, the rate of TCR association differed among HLA loci, with DRB1 alleles having the most associated TCRs and HLA-C alleles having the fewest. According to a later analysis, most CMV-associated TCR beta chains appeared to be HLA-restricted, and the HLA associations seemed to be driven largely by CMV exposure. Specific HLA alleles were associated with 15,000 to 20,000 TCR beta sequences at a false discovery rate of 0.05 in a later analysis. The authors suggested that the approach could potentially be generalized to other disease states and immunological phenotypes. A later genetic analysis associated a missense DCLRE1C variant with V-gene and J-gene trimming of TCR beta chains, and an independent cohort replicated the association. A few of the identified cytomegalovirus-associated TCR beta chains were confirmed in vitro to be specific for cytomegalovirus antigens. The 87-base-pair reads could not distinguish some IMGT-functional V segments, including TRBV6-2 and TRBV6-3, so those segments were excluded. A total of about 180 TCR beta chains were listed by the study as associated with cytomegalovirus. When HLA alleles, especially DR and DQ, strongly co-occurred, TCR associations were difficult to assign to individual alleles. A group of highly shared sequence variants was considered likely to be a technical artifact of the sequencing pipeline. The only immune exposure information available for the cohort was CMV serostatus. The classifier was reported to diagnose cytomegalovirus status with high specificity and sensitivity in both the original cohort and the validation cohort.

With regard to this clone: Its antigen target is currently unknown. Within one base of it there is no much larger clone, and no base qualities were kept.

The cohort was made up of 500 to 800 healthy bone marrow donors. All cohort members were sampled while nominally healthy, although unrecorded immune exposures were likely present. The donor tested CMV seronegative, placing the donor among the 350 to 400 seronegative members of the cohort. A peripheral blood sample was provided by each donor, and peripheral blood mononuclear cells were used for TCR beta sequencing. Genomic DNA extraction from the blood cell samples was performed with the Qiagen DNeasy Blood Extraction Kit. CDR1 and CDR2 were assigned from the germline V gene (reference sequence) as GTSNPN and SVGIG. The CDR3, cysteine through phenylalanine, is 16 amino acids long. Just the 48-base CDR3 DNA is kept, in frame starting at base 1. V is pared back by 2 bases and J by 3 bases, with 20 bases lying between the germline termini. Libraries were constructed by the immunoSEQ multiplex PCR assay. For the multiplex PCR, a mixture combining 60 forward primers for TCR Vbeta segments and 13 reverse primers for TCR Jbeta segments was used. Amplification of the CDR3 region of rearranged TCR beta genes was performed with a multiplex PCR assay on genomic DNA. The Illumina HiSeq System was used to sequence the amplified TCR beta libraries as 87-base-pair reads. Concerning the study's data processing: A later analysis tallied about 77 million unique TCR beta chains across the 640 or so repertoires, and some 10 million of those chains were shared by two or more donors. To remove PCR and sequencing errors, raw reads were error-corrected and collapsed into unique sequences using a nearest-neighbor algorithm that merged closely related sequences. To assign V, D and J gene segments, CDR3 sequences were aligned to IMGT reference sequences. For a sequence to be retained, at least a six-nucleotide match to both a V gene segment and a J gene segment was required. A rearrangement counted as productive if the CDR3 had no stop codons and remained in frame with V and J, and every other rearrangement counted as non-productive. CDR3 was defined according to IMGT convention as the region running from the second conserved V-encoded cysteine to the conserved J-encoded phenylalanine. The earlier analysis of 587 of the donors excluded any sequence lacking an unambiguous match to a single V gene segment. An earlier analysis of almost 600 of the donors classified V segments as functional when productive rearrangements were above 56.7% and as segregating when the standard deviation between donors was above 5%. A statistical classification framework was built for diagnosing cytomegalovirus status from the catalog of TCR beta chain sequences. In a later analysis, TCR nucleotide sequences were compared against IMGT/GENE-DB human TR gene sequences so that V and J genes could be assigned. In a later analysis, CDR3 sequences and most-parsimonious VDJ recombination scenarios were assigned using the TCRdist pipeline. In a later analysis, each TCR beta chain was defined by its CDR3 amino acid sequence together with its V-gene family, and reads without a unique V-gene family were excluded. As a way to deal with suspected cross-contamination and a sequencing artifact, a later analysis dropped under 600 nucleotide sequences that were highly shared and had low generation probability. A later analysis calculated a clonal expansion index for each public chain from normalized within-repertoire ranks of inferred template counts. In a later analysis, generation probabilities were computed using a VDJ recombination model fitted to out-of-frame rearrangements, and the results were checked against IGoR. In a later analysis, TCR-TCR, TCR-HLA and TCR-CMV co-occurrence was scored with hypergeometric tests, and a repertoire-size bias correction was applied to TCR pairs. In a later analysis, false discovery rates were estimated by permuting HLA or CMV assignments 20 times. In a later analysis, co-occurring TCRs were grouped with DBSCAN, and TCRdist sequence similarity was added when clustering was performed within HLA-allele-positive subsets. For co-occurrence clustering, repertoires with fewer than 30,000 or more than 120,000 public chains were excluded, along with five or six repertoires with anomalous nucleotide sharing. TCRdb retrieved this table from immuneACCESS and kept in-frame rearrangements only. Not all clones are present; in checked studies, unresolved V genes account for under half, and no reason is known for the remainder. From that table come the V and J calls and clone size; the DNA was used to work out D and trimming. A total of 160,000 or so clones appear in this sample, over 65% of them only once. The ten top clones hold about 2.4% of the sample.

This sequence uses TRBV30 and TRBJ2-7; TRBD1 is perhaps the D gene, given 6 matching bases. Sequenced material: PBMCs. This TCR was recovered from a man in his 60s in good health and CMV-seronegative. This receptor has the CDR3 CAWSSGHRDHDYEQYF. The bases are TGTGCCTGGAGTTCGGGGCACAGGGATCATGACTACGAGCAGTACTTC.